A single sample gave rise to the 4 T cell receptor beta chains below, sequenced in a study of blood T cells in healthy people across ages. Primers used in a second PCR of about 6 to 11 cycles were a sample-barcoded 5' primer and a J-beta primer mix. MiXCR, applied by TCRdb to the 5' RACE reads, yields one record per CDR3 protein. The sample holds about 670,000 distinct CDR3 sequences, roughly two fifths seen once. Sequencing was performed on blood. The receptors originated from a man at least 80 years old in good health.

A few counts support this clonotype. V gene TRBV15 combines with J gene TRBJ2-5; possible D gene TRBD1, 6 bases. There are 16 residues in the CDR3. The germline V gene encodes CDR1 LNHNV and CDR2 YYDKDF (reference sequence). V was clipped by 2 bases and J by 0 bases, with 13 bases between them. The CDR3 loop reads CATSRPEGQNQETQYF. CDR3 nucleotide sequence: TGTGCCACCAGCAGACCTGAAGGACAGAACCAAGAGACCCAGTACTTC.

The chain recombines TRBV28 with TRBJ2-3; maybe TRBD1 (5 bases). CDR1 and CDR2 from the germline V gene are MDHEN and SYDVKM. Trimming left V 5 bases short and J 6 bases short, with 12 bases between. The CDR3 sequence is 13 residues long. The CDR3 DNA follows: TGTGCCAGCAGTCCGCAGGGTTCGGATACGCAGTATTTT. It is translated as CASSPQGSDTQYF.

The chain joins TRBV7-3 to TRBJ2-2, with unresolved D. V was pared by 5 bases and J by 0 bases, with 7 bases between. The germline V gene has CDR1 SGHTA and CDR2 FQGTGA. This CDR3 contains 14 residues. The DNA of the CDR3 is TGTGCCAGCAGCCCCGACGCGAACACCGGGGAGCTGTTTTTT. This gives the protein CASSPDANTGELFF.

Note on this clonotype: This could be a read error, since a much larger clone is one nucleotide away. V is TRBV3-1 and J is TRBJ2-4; the match to TRBD2 covers 13 bases. The DNA end favors TRBJ2-7, so the J call may be wrong. Germline CDR1 reads LGHDT; CDR2 reads YNNKEL (reference sequence). This CDR3 spans 13 amino acids. The CDR3 region is CASRGLAGYEQYF. The CDR3 DNA sequence: TGTGCCAGCAGGGGACTAGCGGGATACGAGCAGTACTTC.